The 20 T cell receptor beta chains below all came from one sample that was sequenced in a study of blood T cells in healthy people across ages. Then a second PCR, running about 7 to 11 cycles, was carried out with a sample-barcoded 5' primer and a J-beta primer mix. MiXCR, applied by TCRdb to the 5' RACE reads, yields one record per CDR3 protein. The sample has hundreds of thousands of distinct CDR3 sequences, about 30% seen once; the top ten hold roughly 14%. Material: blood. The receptors come from a woman older than 75 in good health.

Only a few counts were recorded for this clonotype. The CDR3 loop is CASSFVGYSNQPQHF. The DNA for the CDR3 is TGTGCCAGCAGTTTCGTCGGATATAGCAATCAGCCCCAGCATTTT. The V and J genes are TRBV28 and TRBJ1-5; D gene ambiguous. Per germline, CDR1 MDHEN and CDR2 SYDVKM. Trimming stripped 3 bases from V and 0 bases from J, with 9 bases between. This CDR3 spans 15 amino acids.

This clonotype occurred a few times. Since a much larger clone is just one base distant, this may be a read error. The rearrangement joins TRBV6-5 to TRBJ2-7; a possible D gene is TRBD2 (5 bases). The CDR3 has 14 residues. Trimming stripped 2 bases from V and 7 bases from J, with 15 bases between. CDR1 is MNHEY and CDR2 is SVGAGI in the germline V gene. CDR3 sequence (DNA): TGTGCCAGCAGTTACGGTACTAGGTACAATGAGCAGTACTTC. This gives the protein CASSYGTRYNEQYF.

To note about this clonotype: Because the CDR3 is missing its conserved closing phenylalanine or tryptophan, this is likely a read error. The chain links TRBV5-4 to TRBJ2-5, with D tentatively TRBD2 (6 bases). CDR3 length: 13 amino acids. V was shortened by 0 bases and J by 4 bases, with 7 bases between the two germline ends. Germline V lookup: CDR1 SGHNT, CDR2 YYREEE (reference sequence). Written as DNA, the CDR3 is TGTGCCAGCAGCTTGGACGGGGGAGAGACCCAGTACGTC. Translated: CASSLDGGETQYV.

This clonotype was picked up many times. The chain carries TRBV5-1 and TRBJ1-2; unclear D gene. The CDR3 sequence is 15 residues long. Deletions cut 3 bases from V and 0 bases from J, with 12 bases between. Germline V gene lookup returns CDR1 SGHRS and CDR2 YFSETQ. CDR3 nucleotide sequence: TGCGCCAGCAGCTATAATTTAGAAGCTAACTATGGCTACACCTTC. Its translation: CASSYNLEANYGYTF.

The V call is TRBV2, the J call TRBJ2-3; 12 bases match TRBD2. J gave up 3 bases and V 4 bases, and 11 bases lay outside the gene matches. The CDR3 loop spans 18 amino acids. Germline V gene data show CDR1 as SNHLY and CDR2 as FYNNEI. CDR3 coding DNA: TGTGCCAGCAGTGCGGCTAGCGGGGGGGGTTTAGCAACAGATACGCAGTATTTT. It yields the protein CASSAASGGGLATDTQYF. The full variable domain, with the rest looked up from reference TRBV2 and TRBJ2-3, is EPEVTQTPSHQVTQMGQEVILRCVPISNHLYFYWYRQILGQKVEFLVSFYNNEISEKSEIFDDQFSVERPDGSNFTLKIRSTKLEDSAMYFCASSAASGGGLATDTQYFGPGTRLTVL.

V usage is TRBV5-1 and J usage is TRBJ2-1, with 15 bases identical to TRBD2. The V gene's germline CDR1 is SGHRS and CDR2 YFSETQ. CDR3 length: 16 amino acids. Unmatched junction bases numbered 3, after V lost 4 bases and J lost 4 bases. Written as DNA, the CDR3 is TGCGCCAGCAGCAAAGGACTAGCGGGGGGGTACAATGAGCAGTTCTTC. It is translated as CASSKGLAGGYNEQFF.

With respect to this clonotype: A single base separates this from a much larger clone, so it may be a read error. V and J are TRBV7-9 and TRBJ2-2; D is perhaps TRBD2 (5 bases). Germline V CDR1 and CDR2: SEHNR, FQNEAQ (reference sequence). This CDR3 contains 17 residues. The CDR3 DNA sequence: TGTGCCAGCAGCTTAGCCCCTACTCAGAGTTACACCGGGGAGCGGTTTTTT. Translated: CASSLAPTQSYTGERFF.

For this clonotype: It may be a read error: a sequence one base away is much more abundant. The rearrangement uses TRBV20-1 and TRBJ1-5; no firm D call. Germline values: CDR1 DFQATT, CDR2 SNEGSKA (reference sequence). The length of the CDR3 is 12 residues. The DNA for the CDR3 is TGCAGGGCGGAGGAGGGCAATCAGCCCCAGCATTTT. Its protein product is CRAEEGNQPQHF.

This clonotype was detected a few times. This sequence joins TRBV20-1 and TRBJ2-3; D might be TRBD2 (7 bases). This CDR3 is 16 amino acids long. Trimming shortened V by 1 base and J by 1 base, and 15 bases separated the two germline ends. Looked up from germline, CDR1 is DFQATT and CDR2 is SNEGSKA (reference sequence). This chain's CDR3 is CSARGSTGGRTDTQYF. The CDR3 coding sequence is TGCAGTGCTAGAGGGTCGACGGGGGGCCGCACAGATACGCAGTATTTT.

Comments on this clonotype: One end of the junction does not line up with germline, which may come from a read error. The genes are TRBV5-8 and TRBJ1-6; a possible D gene is TRBD1 (6 bases). CDR3 length: 16 amino acids. Germline assignment: CDR1 SGHTS and CDR2 YDEGEE. DNA of the CDR3: TGTGCCAACAGCTTGTTCTCAGGGGACTTGCATTCACCCCTCCACTTT. This sequence encodes CANSLFSGDLHSPLHF.

The table lists this clonotype with a few counts. Just one base apart from a much larger clone, this may be a read error. The genes are TRBV10-3 and TRBJ2-5, with D tentatively TRBD1 or TRBD2 (5 bases each). Germline loops: CDR1 ENHRY, CDR2 SYGVKD. Trimming stripped 4 bases from V and 2 bases from J, with 11 bases between. The CDR3 consists of 14 residues. In DNA form, the CDR3 reads TGTGCCATCAGTGGGGGGACGGGGCAAGAGACCCAGTACTTC. This translates into CAISGGTGQETQYF.

This clonotype has just one count. The chain combines TRBV6-5 with TRBJ1-1; the D gene is possibly TRBD1 (5 bases). CDR1 and CDR2 (germline): MNHEY, SVGAGI. V lost 0 bases and J 1 base, leaving 18 bases between the germline ends. This CDR3 is 18 amino acids long. CDR3 coding DNA: TGTGCCAGCAGTTACTCTCTCCGGTTTGGGGCTCGGAACACTGAAGCTTTCTTT. This codes for CASSYSLRFGARNTEAFF.

In this sample, this clonotype turned up a few times. A much more abundant neighbour one base away suggests this may be a read error. The V and J genes are TRBV29-1 and TRBJ1-2, with D unclear. Germline V gene lookup returns CDR1 SQVTM and CDR2 ANQGSEA. This CDR3 has 12 residues. CDR3 sequence reads: CGVVTANYGYTF. CDR3 in DNA: TGCGGCGTTGTCACAGCTAACTATGGCTACACCTTC.

This clonotype was seen many times. The genes are TRBV6-5 and TRBJ1-2; 10 nucleotides line up with TRBD1. Trimming at V came to 1 base and at J to 0 bases, leaving 11 bases not matched to a gene. CDR3 length equals 19 residues. From germline, CDR1 is MNHEY and CDR2 SVGAGI. CDR3 in DNA: TGTGCCAGCAGTTACTTCAAACCGGGACAGGGGCTACCTAACTATGGCTACACCTTC. Protein sequence: CASSYFKPGQGLPNYGYTF.

As to this clonotype: This may come from a read error, since a much larger clone is one base off. The genes are TRBV30 and TRBJ2-1; D unresolved. The germline V gene has CDR1 GTSNPN and CDR2 SVGIG (reference sequence). Deletions cut 0 bases from V and 9 bases from J, with 6 bases between. The CDR3 is 11 amino acids. CDR3 sequence: CAWSVRREQFF. In DNA, the CDR3 is TGTGCCTGGAGTGTACGTCGTGAGCAGTTCTTC.

Comments on this clonotype: An end of the junction does not agree with germline; a read error may underlie this. The rearrangement joins TRBV7-8 to TRBJ2-1, with D maybe TRBD2 (6 bases). CDR1 SGHVS and CDR2 FQNEAQ come from the germline V gene. The CDR3 has 15 amino acids. CDR3 sequence (DNA): TGTGCCGGCAGCTTACGGGGAGGCTCCTACAATGAGCAGTTCTTC. Protein sequence: CAGSLRGGSYNEQFF. The whole variable domain, remainder taken from reference TRBV7-8 and TRBJ2-1, is GAGVSQSPRYKVAKRGQDVALRCDPISGHVSLFWYQQALGQGPEFLTYFQNEAQLDKSGLPSDRFFAERPEGSVSTLKIQRTQQEDSAVYLCAGSLRGGSYNEQFFGPGTRLTVL.

The V and J genes are TRBV28 and TRBJ1-6, with D unclear. Germline CDR1 MDHEN, CDR2 SYDVKM. V lost 3 bases, J lost 8 bases, and 11 bases lay in between. This CDR3 has 14 amino acids. This chain's CDR3 is CASSFRGRDSPLHF. CDR3 DNA sequence: TGTGCCAGCAGTTTCCGAGGACGGGATTCACCCCTCCACTTT. Filled out from reference TRBV28 and TRBJ1-6, the complete variable domain reads DVKVTQSSRYLVKRTGEKVFLECVQDMDHENMFWYRQDPGLGLRLIYFSYDVKMKEKGDIPEGYSVSREKKERFSLILESASTNQTSMYLCASSFRGRDSPLHFGNGTRLTVT.

The table lists this clonotype with many counts. The rearrangement uses TRBV12-3 or TRBV12-4 and TRBJ2-6, with D perhaps TRBD2 (5 bases). V lost 3 bases and J lost 4, with 16 bases in between. This CDR3 has 17 amino acids. The CDR3 is CASSFSLPPGGANVLTF. The CDR3 DNA follows: TGTGCCAGCAGTTTCTCTCTGCCACCGGGGGGGGCCAACGTCCTGACTTTC.

Ten or more counts support this clonotype. J is TRBJ2-3 and V is TRBV4-3; D tentatively reads TRBD1 or TRBD2 (5 bases each). CDR3 length equals 16 residues. V lost 1 base and J lost 5, with 16 bases in between. CDR1 LGHNA and CDR2 YSLEER come from the germline V gene. CDR3 amino acids: CASSQVSAAGGDTQYF. CDR3 coding DNA: TGCGCCAGCAGCCAAGTCTCAGCAGCTGGGGGAGATACGCAGTATTTT.

This clonotype was detected ten times or more. This chain connects TRBV5-1 to TRBJ2-7; D is undetermined. V shed 4 bases and J shed 5 bases, with 13 bases lying between them. Germline loops: CDR1 SGHRS, CDR2 YFSETQ. CDR3 length: 13 residues. The CDR3 DNA reads as TGCGCCAGCAGCCCGGCGTATCACAACGAGCAGTACTTC. Translated: CASSPAYHNEQYF.